Sequencing of this T cell receptor (beta chain) was carried out in a study of T cells in Graves' hyperthyroidism and ophthalmopathy. The wider study: Once the initial diagnosis was made, peripheral blood was obtained before any treatment.

Regarding the study as a whole: For ophthalmopathy, model prediction preceded onset by a median 6.5 months.

V lost 10 bases and J 0 bases, leaving 14 bases between the germline ends. In germline, CDR1 is SNHLY, CDR2 FYNNEI. The length of the CDR3 is 14 residues. Fresh peripheral blood, around 11 ml of it, supplied the PBMCs. The investigators amplified TCR beta CDR3 regions from RNA transcripts. Initially, a first-round RT-PCR of the TCR CDR3 employed the HTBI primer set. TCRdb reanalysed the multiplex PCR reads using MiXCR and keeps one entry per CDR3 protein. The table lists hundreds of thousands of distinct CDR3 sequences, around 20% of them singletons. This clonotype was seen many times. What it binds is not known.

This chain connects TRBV2 to TRBJ2-3; perhaps TRBD1 as D (5 bases). The receptor was isolated from a man aged 25 to 40 with Graves' ophthalmopathy. The sample comprised blood. The CDR3 sequence: CATQGGPSTDTQYF. The CDR3, as DNA: TGTGCCACGCAGGGCGGTCCTAGCACAGATACGCAGTATTTT.